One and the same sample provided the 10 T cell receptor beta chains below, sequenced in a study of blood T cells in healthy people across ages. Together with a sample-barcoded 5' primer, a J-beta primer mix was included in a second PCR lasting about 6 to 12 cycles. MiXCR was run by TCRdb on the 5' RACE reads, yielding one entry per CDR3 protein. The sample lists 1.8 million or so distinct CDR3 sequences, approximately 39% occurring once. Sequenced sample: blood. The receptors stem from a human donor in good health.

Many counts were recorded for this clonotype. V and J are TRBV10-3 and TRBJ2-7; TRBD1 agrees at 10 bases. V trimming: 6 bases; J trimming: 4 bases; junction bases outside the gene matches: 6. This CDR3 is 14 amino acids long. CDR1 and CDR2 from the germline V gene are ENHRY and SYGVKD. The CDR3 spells CAIRFGTGAYEQYF. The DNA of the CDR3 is TGTGCCATCAGGTTCGGGACAGGGGCTTACGAGCAGTACTTC.

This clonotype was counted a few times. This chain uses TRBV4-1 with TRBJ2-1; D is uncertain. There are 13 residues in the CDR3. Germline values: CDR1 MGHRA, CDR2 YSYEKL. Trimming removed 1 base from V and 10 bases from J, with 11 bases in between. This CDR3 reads CASSQAGFDEQFF. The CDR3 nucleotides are TGCGCCAGCAGCCAAGCAGGATTCGACGAGCAGTTCTTC.

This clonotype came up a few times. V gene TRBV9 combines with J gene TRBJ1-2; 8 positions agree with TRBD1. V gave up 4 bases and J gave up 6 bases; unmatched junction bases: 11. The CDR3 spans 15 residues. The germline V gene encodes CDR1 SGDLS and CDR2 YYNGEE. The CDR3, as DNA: TGTGCCAGCAGCTTGGAAAGGACAGGGCTCGATGGCTACACCTTC. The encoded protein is CASSLERTGLDGYTF.

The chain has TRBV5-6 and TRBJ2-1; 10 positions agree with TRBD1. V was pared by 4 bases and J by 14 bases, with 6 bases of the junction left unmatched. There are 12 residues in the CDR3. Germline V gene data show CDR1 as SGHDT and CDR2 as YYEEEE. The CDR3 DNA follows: TGTGCCAGCAGCACGGGACAGGGGAGAGAGTTCTTC. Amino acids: CASSTGQGREFF.

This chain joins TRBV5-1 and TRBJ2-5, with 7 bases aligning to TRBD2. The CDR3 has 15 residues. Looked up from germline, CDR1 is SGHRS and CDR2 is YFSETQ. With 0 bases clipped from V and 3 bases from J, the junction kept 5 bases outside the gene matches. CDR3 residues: CASSLAAGVEETQYF. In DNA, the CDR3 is TGCGCCAGCAGCTTGGCCGCGGGGGTCGAAGAGACCCAGTACTTC.

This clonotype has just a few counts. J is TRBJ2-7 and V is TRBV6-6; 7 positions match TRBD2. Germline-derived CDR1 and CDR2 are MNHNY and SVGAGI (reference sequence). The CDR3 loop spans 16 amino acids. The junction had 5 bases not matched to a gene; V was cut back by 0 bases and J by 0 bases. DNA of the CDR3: TGTGCCAGCAGTTACTCTAGGGGCGGGAGCTCCTACGAGCAGTACTTC. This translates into CASSYSRGGSSYEQYF.

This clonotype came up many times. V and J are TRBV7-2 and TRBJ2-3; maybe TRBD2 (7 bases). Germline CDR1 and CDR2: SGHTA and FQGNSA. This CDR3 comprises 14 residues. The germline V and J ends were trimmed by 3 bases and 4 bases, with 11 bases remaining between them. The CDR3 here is CASSFQGRADTQYF. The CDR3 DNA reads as TGTGCCAGCAGCTTCCAGGGGAGGGCAGATACGCAGTATTTT.

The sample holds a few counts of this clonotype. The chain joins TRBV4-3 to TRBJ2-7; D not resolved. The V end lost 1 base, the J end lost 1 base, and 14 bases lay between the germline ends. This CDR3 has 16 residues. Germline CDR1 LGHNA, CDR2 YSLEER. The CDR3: CASSQGLGVTSYEQYF. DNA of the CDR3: TGCGCCAGCAGCCAAGGGCTTGGAGTTACTTCCTACGAGCAGTACTTC.

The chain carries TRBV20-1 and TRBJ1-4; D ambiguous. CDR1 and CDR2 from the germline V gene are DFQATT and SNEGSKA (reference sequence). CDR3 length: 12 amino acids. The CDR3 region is CSAKESGEKLFF. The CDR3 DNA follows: TGCAGCGCCAAGGAATCTGGTGAAAAACTGTTTTTT.

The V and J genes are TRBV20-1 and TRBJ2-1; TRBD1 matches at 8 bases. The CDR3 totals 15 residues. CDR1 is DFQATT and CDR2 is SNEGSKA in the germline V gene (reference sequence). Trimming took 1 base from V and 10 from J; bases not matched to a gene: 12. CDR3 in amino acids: CSARVEGTGRSEQFF. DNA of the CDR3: TGCAGTGCTAGAGTAGAAGGGACAGGACGCTCCGAGCAGTTCTTC.